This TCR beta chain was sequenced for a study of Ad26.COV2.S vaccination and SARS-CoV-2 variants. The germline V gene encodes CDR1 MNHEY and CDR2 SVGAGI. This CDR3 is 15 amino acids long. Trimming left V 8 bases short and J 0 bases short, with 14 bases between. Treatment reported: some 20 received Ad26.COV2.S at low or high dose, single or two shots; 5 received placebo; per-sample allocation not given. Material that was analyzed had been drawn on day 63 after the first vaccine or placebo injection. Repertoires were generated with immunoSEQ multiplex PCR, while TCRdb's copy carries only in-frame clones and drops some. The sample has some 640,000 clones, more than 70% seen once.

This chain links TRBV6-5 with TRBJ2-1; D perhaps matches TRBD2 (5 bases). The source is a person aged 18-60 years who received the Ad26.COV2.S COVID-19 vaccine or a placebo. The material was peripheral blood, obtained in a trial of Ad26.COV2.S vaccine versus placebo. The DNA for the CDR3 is TGTGCCAGCGGACTGACATTGCGCTCCTACAATGAGCAGTTCTTC. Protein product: CASGLTLRSYNEQFF.